This T cell receptor beta chain was observed in a study of response to subunit inactivated influenza vaccine. TCRdb reprocessed the RT-PCR reads via MiXCR and lists one record per CDR3 protein. The data show 500,000 to 600,000 distinct CDR3 sequences, with around 15% seen just once and around 10% held by the top ten. Study-level results: Authors suggested each seasonal flu vaccination may recruit only limited numbers of new T cells.

Points on this clonotype: The antigen is not known.

The CDR3 sequence is 15 residues long. V shed 2 bases, J shed 4 bases, and the junction held 8 bases outside the gene matches. Germline V CDR1 and CDR2: SGHRS, YFSETQ. The TCR sequence derives from a middle-aged man who received an inactivated influenza vaccine. This material consisted of PBMCs from blood, taken approximately 12 days after vaccination. The J gene is TRBJ1-1, the V gene TRBV5-1; 7 nucleotides agree with TRBD1. CDR3 loop: CASSLRQGPGTEAFF. The CDR3 DNA follows: TGCGCCAGCAGCTTACGACAGGGACCGGGCACTGAAGCTTTCTTT.